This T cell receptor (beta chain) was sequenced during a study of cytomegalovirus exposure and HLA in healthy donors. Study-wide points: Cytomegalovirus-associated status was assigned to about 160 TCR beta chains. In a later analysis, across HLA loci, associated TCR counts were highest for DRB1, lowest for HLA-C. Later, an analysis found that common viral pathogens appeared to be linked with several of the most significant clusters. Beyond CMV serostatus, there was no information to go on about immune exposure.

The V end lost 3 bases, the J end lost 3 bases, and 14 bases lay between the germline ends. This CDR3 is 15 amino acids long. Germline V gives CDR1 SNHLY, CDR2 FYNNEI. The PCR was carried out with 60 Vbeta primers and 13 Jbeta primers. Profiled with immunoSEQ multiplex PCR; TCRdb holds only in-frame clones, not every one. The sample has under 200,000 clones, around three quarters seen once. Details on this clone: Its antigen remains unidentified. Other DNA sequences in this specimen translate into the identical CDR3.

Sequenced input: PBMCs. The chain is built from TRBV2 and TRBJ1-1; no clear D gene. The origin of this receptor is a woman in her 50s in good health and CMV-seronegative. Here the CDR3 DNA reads TGTGCCAGCAGTGAGGACTTAAAGAGGGACACTGAAGCTTTCTTT. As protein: CASSEDLKRDTEAFF.